This T cell receptor beta chain was identified in a study of cytomegalovirus exposure and HLA in healthy donors. The V end was cut by 1 base, the J end by 6 bases, with 3 bases between. This CDR3 region has 11 residues. In germline, CDR1 is MGHRA, CDR2 YSYEKL. The PCR ran on 60 Vbeta and 13 Jbeta primers. Data came from immunoSEQ multiplex PCR; TCRdb stores just in-frame clones and leaves some out. Of tens of thousands of clones in the sample, roughly 80% were seen once. The receptor comes from a man aged 35 to 55 in good health and CMV-seronegative. Specimen: PBMCs. The chain employs TRBV4-1 and TRBJ1-1; D remains ambiguous. CDR3 protein: CASSQASEAFF. In DNA, the CDR3 is TGCGCCAGCAGCCAAGCGTCTGAAGCTTTCTTT.